The present entry profiles one T cell receptor beta chain with its context. The antigen this receptor binds is unknown. No base qualities exist here, and no much larger clone lies one base off it. This sample stems from a study of tumor-infiltrating lymphocytes in oesophageal squamous cell carcinoma (dated by TCRdb to the mid-2010s). The protocol used for the library was PCR. TCRdb records Illumina HiSeq 2000 as the sequencer. In TCRdb, the public reads were trimmed at Q25 with fastp and aligned with MiXCR, with productive beta chains retained. Each CDR3 protein appears once, grouped with its most common genes and DNA. Within this sample are under 15,000 distinct CDR3 sequences, with around 52% of them counted one time only. Over 30% of the sample is taken by the ten largest. This clonotype was obtained from a female donor with esophageal squamous cell carcinoma. The sample consisted of esophageal tumor tissue.

DNA sequence: TGTGCCAGCAGCACTGGGACAATAAATGAGCAGTTCTTC. Its protein is CASSTGTINEQFF. The chain is made from TRBV7-6 and TRBJ2-3; 6 matching bases give a weak D call of TRBD1. The J call may be in error: the DNA end matches TRBJ2-1 better. The CDR3 numbers 13 residues from cysteine through phenylalanine. Kept here is only the CDR3 DNA, which spans 39 bases and is read in frame from base 1. Based on the germline V gene, the CDR1 and CDR2 sequences are SGHVS and FNYEAQ.